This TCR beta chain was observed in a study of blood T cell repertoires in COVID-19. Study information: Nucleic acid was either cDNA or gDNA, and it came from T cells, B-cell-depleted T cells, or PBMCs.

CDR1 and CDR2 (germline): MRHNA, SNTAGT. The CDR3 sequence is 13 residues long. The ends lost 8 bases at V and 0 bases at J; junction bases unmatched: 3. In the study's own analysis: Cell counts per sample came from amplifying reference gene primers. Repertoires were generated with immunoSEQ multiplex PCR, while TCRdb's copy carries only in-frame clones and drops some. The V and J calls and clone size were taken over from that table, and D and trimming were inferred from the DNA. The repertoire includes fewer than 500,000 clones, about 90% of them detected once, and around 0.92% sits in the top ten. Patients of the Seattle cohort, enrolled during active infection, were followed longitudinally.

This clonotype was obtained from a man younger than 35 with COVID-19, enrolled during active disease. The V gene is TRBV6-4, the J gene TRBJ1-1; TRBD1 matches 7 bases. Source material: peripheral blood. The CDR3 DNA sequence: TGTGCCAGCCGGGACAGCTTGAACACTGAAGCTTTCTTT. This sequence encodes CASRDSLNTEAFF.